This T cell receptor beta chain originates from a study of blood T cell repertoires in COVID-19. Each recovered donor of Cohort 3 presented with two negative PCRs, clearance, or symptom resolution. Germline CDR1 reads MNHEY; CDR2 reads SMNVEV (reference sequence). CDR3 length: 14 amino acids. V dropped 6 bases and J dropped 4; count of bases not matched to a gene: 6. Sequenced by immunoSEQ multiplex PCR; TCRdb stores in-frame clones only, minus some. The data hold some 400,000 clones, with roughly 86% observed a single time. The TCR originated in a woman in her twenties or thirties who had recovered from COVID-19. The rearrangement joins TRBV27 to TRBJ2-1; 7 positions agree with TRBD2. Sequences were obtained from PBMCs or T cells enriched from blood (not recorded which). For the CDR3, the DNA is TGTGCCAGCAGCGGACTAGGACCTTACAATGAGCAGTTCTTC. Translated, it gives CASSGLGPYNEQFF.